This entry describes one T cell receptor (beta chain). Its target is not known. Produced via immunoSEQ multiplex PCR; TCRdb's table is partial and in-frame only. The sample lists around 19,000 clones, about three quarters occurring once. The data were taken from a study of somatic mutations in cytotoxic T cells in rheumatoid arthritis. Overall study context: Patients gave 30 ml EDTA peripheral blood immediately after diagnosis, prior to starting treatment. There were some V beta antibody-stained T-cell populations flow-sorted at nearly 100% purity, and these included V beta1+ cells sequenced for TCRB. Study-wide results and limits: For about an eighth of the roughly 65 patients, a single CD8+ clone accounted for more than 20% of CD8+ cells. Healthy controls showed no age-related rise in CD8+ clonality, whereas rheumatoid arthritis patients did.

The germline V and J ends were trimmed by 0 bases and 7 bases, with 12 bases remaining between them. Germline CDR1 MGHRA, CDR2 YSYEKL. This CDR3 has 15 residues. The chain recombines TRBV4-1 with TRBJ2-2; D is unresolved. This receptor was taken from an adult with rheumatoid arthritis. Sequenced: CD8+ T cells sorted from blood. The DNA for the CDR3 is TGCGCCAGCAGCCAAGATGGTTTCTGGGGCGGGGAGCTGTTTTTT. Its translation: CASSQDGFWGGELFF.